This T cell receptor (beta chain) was captured in a study of blood T cell repertoires in COVID-19. Study-wide background: The cDNA or gDNA used as material had been derived from T cells, B-cell-depleted T cells, or PBMCs.

The Seattle patients joined while their infection was active and were tracked longitudinally afterward. Authors' analysis steps: Quantification of nucleated cells was approximated via reference gene primer amplification. The assay was immunoSEQ multiplex PCR, and TCRdb's table has in-frame clones only and misses some. Clone size and V and J calls were adopted from that table, with D and trimming inferred from the DNA. This table has just under 350,000 clones, around 86% appearing once. The V gene's germline CDR1 is SQVTM and CDR2 ANQGSEA. This CDR3 is built from 15 residues. J gave up 0 bases and V 8 bases, and 11 bases lay outside the gene matches.

This TCR was recovered from a woman aged 50 to 60 with COVID-19, enrolled during active disease. The V call is TRBV29-1, the J call TRBJ1-1; 8 nucleotides line up with TRBD1. The material sequenced was peripheral blood. In DNA form, the CDR3 reads TGCAGCATCAACCGGGACAGGATCATGAACACTGAAGCTTTCTTT. Its protein is CSINRDRIMNTEAFF. Combining the CDR3 with reference TRBV29-1 and TRBJ1-1 gives the whole variable domain SAVISQKPSRDICQRGTSLTIQCQVDSQVTMMFWYRQQPGQSLTLIATANQGSEATYESGFVIDKFPISRPNLTFSTLTVSNMSPEDSSIYLCSINRDRIMNTEAFFGQGTRLTVV.